The 21 T cell receptor beta chains listed next were all sequenced from one sample in a study of blood T cell repertoires in COVID-19. Data came from immunoSEQ multiplex PCR; TCRdb stores just in-frame clones and leaves some out. Here the sample spans approximately 170,000 clones, more than 75% being singletons. The sample taken for sequencing was peripheral blood. The receptor source for this set is a man between 18 and 29 years old with COVID-19, enrolled during active disease.

V usage is TRBV5-1 and J usage is TRBJ2-7; tentative D call: TRBD2 (6 bases). Trimming left V 0 bases short and J 0 bases short, with 16 bases between. This CDR3 is 17 amino acids long. Germline lookup yields CDR1 SGHRS and CDR2 YFSETQ. The CDR3 loop is CASSLGVTGTRSYEQYF. CDR3 nucleotide sequence: TGCGCCAGCAGCTTGGGTGTGACCGGGACTCGCTCCTACGAGCAGTACTTC.

The chain links TRBV5-6 to TRBJ1-2; D not certain. CDR3 length: 12 amino acids. Looked up from germline, CDR1 is SGHDT and CDR2 is YYEEEE. Trimming left V 0 bases short and J 4 bases short, with 4 bases between. The CDR3 DNA reads TGTGCCAGCAGCTTGGCACTCTATGGCTACACCTTC. As protein: CASSLALYGYTF.

J is TRBJ2-7 and V is TRBV9; D gene uncertain. CDR3 size: 14 residues. Germline assignment: CDR1 SGDLS and CDR2 YYNGEE. V was clipped by 3 bases and J by 0 bases, with 10 bases between them. CDR3 DNA: TGTGCCAGCAGCGCGGCGGTAAACTCCTACGAGCAGTACTTC. Protein product: CASSAAVNSYEQYF.

This clone was counted once. The genes are TRBV27 and TRBJ2-5; TRBD1 matches at 7 bases. CDR3 size: 14 residues. J gave up 4 bases and V 3 bases, and 5 bases lay outside the gene matches. Germline CDR1 and CDR2: MNHEY and SMNVEV (reference sequence). This CDR3 is CASSFGQEIETQYF. The CDR3, as DNA: TGTGCCAGCAGTTTCGGACAGGAGATAGAGACCCAGTACTTC.

CDR3 sequence reads: CASSPAGTGGAYEQYF. The CDR3, as DNA: TGTGCCAGCAGTCCAGCAGGGACAGGGGGGGCCTACGAGCAGTACTTC. This chain joins TRBV27 and TRBJ2-7; 11 bases map to TRBD1. The germline gives CDR1 MNHEY, CDR2 SMNVEV (reference sequence). V lost 5 bases and J lost 2; bases outside the gene matches: 8. This CDR3 is 16 amino acids long.

The chain carries TRBV15 and TRBJ2-7; unclear D gene. The CDR3 covers 14 residues. CDR1 is LNHNV and CDR2 is YYDKDF in the germline V gene (reference sequence). V lost 4 bases and J lost 0, with 10 bases in between. CDR3 coding DNA: TGTGCCACCAGCACTTTCACAAACTCCTACGAGCAGTACTTC. It translates to CATSTFTNSYEQYF.

The chain has TRBV25-1 and TRBJ2-1, with 11 bases aligning to TRBD2. Trimming cost V 6 bases and J 7 bases; bases outside gene matches: 14. The CDR3 contains 17 residues. Germline V CDR1 and CDR2: MGHDK, SYGVNS. In DNA, the CDR3 is TGTGCCAGCAGGGGGTTTGAGACTAGCGGGACGAGGAATGAGCAGTTCTTC. Translating gives CASRGFETSGTRNEQFF. Full variable domain (remainder filled in from reference TRBV25-1 and TRBJ2-1): EADIYQTPRYLVIGTGKKITLECSQTMGHDKMYWYQQDPGMELHLIHYSYGVNSTEKGDLSSESTVSRIRTEHFPLTLESARPSHTSQYLCASRGFETSGTRNEQFFGPGTRLTVL.

The chain combines TRBV9 with TRBJ1-3; TRBD1 might be the D (6 bases). Germline CDR1 is SGDLS and CDR2 is YYNGEE. The CDR3 runs to 20 residues. Trimming left V 0 bases short and J 0 bases short, with 22 bases between. The DNA of the CDR3 is TGTGCCAGCAGCGTAGACCGTCGACCCGCAGACAGGACCTCTGGAAACACCATATATTTT. The encoded protein is CASSVDRRPADRTSGNTIYF.

The V call is TRBV28, the J call TRBJ2-7, with 8 nucleotides matching TRBD1. CDR3 length equals 15 residues. Germline V CDR1 and CDR2: MDHEN, SYDVKM. After removal of 5 bases from V and 2 bases from J, the junction contained 8 bases not matched to a gene. The CDR3 bases are TGTGCCAGCAGTACCCGACCGGGACAGGCCTACGAGCAGTACTTC. This sequence encodes CASSTRPGQAYEQYF.

V gene TRBV28 combines with J gene TRBJ1-5; D uncertain. There are 17 residues in the CDR3. V was cut by 6 bases and J by 1 base, with 19 bases left in between. CDR1 and CDR2 from the germline V gene are MDHEN and SYDVKM. In nucleotides, the CDR3 is TGTGCCAGCAGCGGCGAGATGGGGTCGGGGAGCAATCAGCCCCAGCATTTT. As protein: CASSGEMGSGSNQPQHF.

This clone was detected only once. V is TRBV19 and J is TRBJ1-3, with TRBD1 as a possible D gene (6 bases). Germline V gene sequence: CDR1 LNHDA, CDR2 SQIVND (reference sequence). The CDR3 is 15 residues long. V gave up 5 bases and J gave up 0 bases, with 11 bases separating them. CDR3 coding DNA: TGTGCCAGTAGTTCCAACAGGGACTCTGGAAACACCATATATTTT. This codes for CASSSNRDSGNTIYF.

This clone was detected only a few times. The chain couples TRBV28 to TRBJ1-1, with D possibly matching TRBD1 (5 bases). CDR1 and CDR2 from the germline V gene are MDHEN and SYDVKM. V was pared by 8 bases and J by 5 bases, with 15 bases between. This CDR3 has 13 amino acids. Here the CDR3 reads CASLPAGVTEAFF. CDR3 coding DNA: TGTGCCAGCCTCCCGGCGGGGGTGACTGAAGCTTTCTTT. Filled out from reference TRBV28 and TRBJ1-1, the complete variable domain reads DVKVTQSSRYLVKRTGEKVFLECVQDMDHENMFWYRQDPGLGLRLIYFSYDVKMKEKGDIPEGYSVSREKKERFSLILESASTNQTSMYLCASLPAGVTEAFFGQGTRLTVV.

This clone was picked up one time. V gene TRBV19 combines with J gene TRBJ2-7, with D perhaps matching TRBD2 (7 bases). The CDR3 is 13 residues long. The V and J ends lost 5 bases and 4 bases respectively, with 12 bases between them. CDR1 and CDR2 from the germline V gene are LNHDA and SQIVND (reference sequence). This CDR3 reads CASSFRGGYEQYF. The CDR3 DNA is TGTGCCAGTAGTTTCAGGGGAGGGTACGAGCAGTACTTC.

The CDR3 coding sequence is TGTGCCAGCAGCGCCCTGACAGGGAACTATGGCTACACCTTC. Protein sequence: CASSALTGNYGYTF. The rearrangement links TRBV9 to TRBJ1-2; 7 bases align to TRBD1. The CDR3 has 14 amino acids. Germline V gene sequence: CDR1 SGDLS, CDR2 YYNGEE. J was trimmed by 2 bases and V by 3 bases; bases with no gene match: 4.

V is TRBV5-6 and J is TRBJ2-3, with 9 bases matching TRBD1. V lost 3 bases to trimming and J lost 1 base; unmatched junction nucleotides: 6. From germline, CDR1 is SGHDT and CDR2 YYEEEE. This CDR3 is built from 16 residues. The CDR3 coding sequence is TGTGCCAGCAGCTCGGACAGGGGTTGGGGCACAGATACGCAGTATTTT. Translated: CASSSDRGWGTDTQYF. Drawing the rest from reference TRBV5-6 and TRBJ2-3, the complete variable domain is DAGVTQSPTHLIKTRGQQVTLRCSPKSGHDTVSWYQQALGQGPQFIFQYYEEEERQRGNFPDRFSGHQFPNYSSELNVNALLLGDSALYLCASSSDRGWGTDTQYFGPGTRLTVL.

The chain joins TRBV9 to TRBJ2-5; TRBD2 agrees at 7 bases. The CDR3 contains 16 residues. Per germline, CDR1 SGDLS and CDR2 YYNGEE. After removal of 6 bases from V and 2 bases from J, the junction contained 13 bases not matched to a gene. CDR3 sequence: CASTAGGGSFQETQYF. The CDR3 DNA reads TGTGCCAGCACCGCAGGTGGCGGGAGTTTTCAAGAGACCCAGTACTTC.

The rearrangement uses TRBV27 and TRBJ2-7, with D possibly matching TRBD1 (6 bases). There are 15 residues in the CDR3. From germline, CDR1 is MNHEY and CDR2 SMNVEV (reference sequence). V was clipped by 5 bases and J by 2 bases, with 16 bases between them. The CDR3 region is CASSEWDKVPYEQYF. The CDR3 coding sequence is TGTGCCAGCAGTGAGTGGGACAAGGTTCCCTACGAGCAGTACTTC.

CDR3 nucleotides: TGTGCCACCCGCCCTGGGCAGGGGGTTGACAATGAGCAGTTCTTC. It codes for CATRPGQGVDNEQFF. The chain recombines TRBV24-1 with TRBJ2-1, with 7 bases aligning to TRBD1. The CDR3 has 15 residues. V shed 9 bases and J 5 bases; nucleotides not matched to a gene: 12. CDR1 is KGHDR and CDR2 is SFDVKD in the germline V gene.

The chain is built from TRBV28 and TRBJ1-2; tentatively, D is TRBD1 (6 bases). Germline loops: CDR1 MDHEN, CDR2 SYDVKM. V dropped 6 bases and J dropped 8 bases, with 13 bases sitting between them. CDR3 length: 12 amino acids. The DNA for the CDR3 is TGTGCCAGCAGCATCAGGGGAACCGGCTACACCTTC. It is translated as CASSIRGTGYTF.

J is TRBJ2-5 and V is TRBV4-1; 10 bases fit TRBD1. In germline, CDR1 is MGHRA, CDR2 YSYEKL. The CDR3 is made up of 15 amino acids. Unmatched junction bases numbered 5, after V lost 5 bases and J lost 2 bases. This CDR3 is CASSYRTGGQETQYF. CDR3 coding DNA: TGCGCCAGCAGCTATCGGACAGGGGGACAAGAGACCCAGTACTTC.

V usage is TRBV10-2 and J usage is TRBJ2-5, with 11 nucleotides matching TRBD2. Germline assignment: CDR1 WSHSY and CDR2 SAAADI. The CDR3 extends over 15 amino acids. J lost 3 bases, V lost 4 bases, and 4 bases had no gene match. The CDR3 spells CASSVAGGLKETQYF. As DNA, the CDR3 is TGCGCCAGCAGTGTAGCGGGAGGGCTTAAAGAGACCCAGTACTTC.